The sequence of this TCR beta chain was determined in a study of neoadjuvant anti-PD-1 for oral cavity cancer. Whole-study context: Patients mostly received three to four biweekly nivolumab doses at 3 mg/kg before surgery. Patients without progression received a fourth nivolumab dose around day 43, then surgical resection on days 50-56. Study findings and constraints: Post-nivolumab, blood T cell clonality was significantly elevated in non-responders.

To note about this clone: The antigen remains unidentified.

Specified time point: after neoadjuvant nivolumab, at surgical resection. The patients had HPV-negative, locally advanced oral cavity squamous cell carcinoma. The CDR3 spans 14 residues. CDR1 is SEHNR and CDR2 is FQNEAQ in the germline V gene (reference sequence). J was trimmed by 7 bases and V by 3 bases; bases with no gene match: 2. Profiled with immunoSEQ multiplex PCR; TCRdb holds only in-frame clones, not every one. The sample carries 9,800 or so clones, around 60% recorded once. Here the sequenced sample was PBMCs, taken after nivolumab (anti-PD-1) treatment. The sequence derives from a person aged 40 to 85 with oral cavity squamous cell carcinoma. The rearrangement links TRBV7-9 to TRBJ2-1; 11 nucleotides agree with TRBD2. The CDR3 nucleotides read TGTGCCAGCAGCTTCTTAGCGGGAGGGAATGAGCAGTTCTTC. Translated, it gives CASSFLAGGNEQFF.